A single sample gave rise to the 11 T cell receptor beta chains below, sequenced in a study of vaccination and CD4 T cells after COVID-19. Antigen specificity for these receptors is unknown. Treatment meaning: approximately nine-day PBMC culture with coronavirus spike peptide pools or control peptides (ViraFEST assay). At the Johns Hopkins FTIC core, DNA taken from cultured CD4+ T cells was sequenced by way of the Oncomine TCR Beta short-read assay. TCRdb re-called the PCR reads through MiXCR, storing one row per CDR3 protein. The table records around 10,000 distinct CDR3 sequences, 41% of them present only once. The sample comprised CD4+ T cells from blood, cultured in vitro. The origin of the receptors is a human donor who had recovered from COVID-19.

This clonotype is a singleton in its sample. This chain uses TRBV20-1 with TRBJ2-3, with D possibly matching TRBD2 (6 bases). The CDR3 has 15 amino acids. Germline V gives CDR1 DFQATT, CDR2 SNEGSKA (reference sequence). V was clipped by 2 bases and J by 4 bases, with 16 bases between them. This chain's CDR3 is CSARTGTLKADTQYF. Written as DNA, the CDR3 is TGCAGTGCTAGAACCGGGACTCTCAAGGCAGATACGCAGTATTTT.

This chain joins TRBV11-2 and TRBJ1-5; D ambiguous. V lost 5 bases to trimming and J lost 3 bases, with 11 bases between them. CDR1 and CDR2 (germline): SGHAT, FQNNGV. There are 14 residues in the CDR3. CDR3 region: CASSPTRDNQPQHF. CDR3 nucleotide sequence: TGTGCCAGCAGCCCTACCCGGGACAATCAGCCCCAGCATTTT.

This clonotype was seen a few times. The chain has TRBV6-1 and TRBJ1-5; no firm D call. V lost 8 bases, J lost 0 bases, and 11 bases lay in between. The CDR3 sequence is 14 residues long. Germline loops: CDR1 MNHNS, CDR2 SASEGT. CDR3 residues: CASLGGHSNQPQHF. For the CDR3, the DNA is TGTGCCAGCTTAGGCGGGCATAGCAATCAGCCCCAGCATTTT.

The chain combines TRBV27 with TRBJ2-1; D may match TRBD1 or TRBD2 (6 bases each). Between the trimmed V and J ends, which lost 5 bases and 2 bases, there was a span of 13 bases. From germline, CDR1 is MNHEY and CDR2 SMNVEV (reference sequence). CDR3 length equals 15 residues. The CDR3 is CASSIHREAYNEQFF. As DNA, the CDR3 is TGTGCCAGCAGTATTCACAGGGAGGCCTACAATGAGCAGTTCTTC.

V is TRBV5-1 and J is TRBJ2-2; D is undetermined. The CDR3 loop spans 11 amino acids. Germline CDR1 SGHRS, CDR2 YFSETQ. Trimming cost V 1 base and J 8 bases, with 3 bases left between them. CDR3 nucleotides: TGCGCCAGCAGCTTGAAAGGGGAGCTGTTTTTT. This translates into CASSLKGELFF.

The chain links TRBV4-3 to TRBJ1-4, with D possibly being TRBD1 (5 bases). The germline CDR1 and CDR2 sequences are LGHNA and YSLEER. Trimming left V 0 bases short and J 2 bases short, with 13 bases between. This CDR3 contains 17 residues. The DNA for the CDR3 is TGCGCCAGCAGCCAAGAACCCAGGCCAGGGACTAATGAAAAACTGTTTTTT. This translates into CASSQEPRPGTNEKLFF.

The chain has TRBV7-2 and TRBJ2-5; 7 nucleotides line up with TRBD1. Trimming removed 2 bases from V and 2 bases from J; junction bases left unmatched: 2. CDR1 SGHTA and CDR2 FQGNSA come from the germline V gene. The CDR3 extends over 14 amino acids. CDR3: CASSLTGQQETQYF. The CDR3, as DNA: TGTGCCAGCAGCTTAACGGGACAGCAAGAGACCCAGTACTTC.

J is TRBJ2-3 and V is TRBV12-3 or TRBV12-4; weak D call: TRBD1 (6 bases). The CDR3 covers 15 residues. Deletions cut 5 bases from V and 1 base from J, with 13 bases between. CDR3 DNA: TGTGCCAGCAGTCCAGAAAGACAGGGCACAGATACGCAGTATTTT. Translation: CASSPERQGTDTQYF.

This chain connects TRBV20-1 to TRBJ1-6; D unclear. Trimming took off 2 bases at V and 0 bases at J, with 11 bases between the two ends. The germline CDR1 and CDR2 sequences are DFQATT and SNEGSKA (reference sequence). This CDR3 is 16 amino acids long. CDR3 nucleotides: TGCAGTGCTAGATCCCGACTGAGCTCCTATAATTCACCCCTCCACTTT. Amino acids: CSARSRLSSYNSPLHF.

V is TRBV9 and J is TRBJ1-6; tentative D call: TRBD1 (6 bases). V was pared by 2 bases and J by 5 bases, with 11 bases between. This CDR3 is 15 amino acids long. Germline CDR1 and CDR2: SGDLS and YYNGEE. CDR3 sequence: CASSVTGQDNSPLHF. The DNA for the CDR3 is TGTGCCAGCAGCGTTACAGGGCAGGATAATTCACCCCTCCACTTT.

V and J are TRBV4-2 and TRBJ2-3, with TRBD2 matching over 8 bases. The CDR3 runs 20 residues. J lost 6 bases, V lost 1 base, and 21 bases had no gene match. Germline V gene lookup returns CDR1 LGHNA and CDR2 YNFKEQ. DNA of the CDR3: TGTGCCAGCAGCCAAGTGGAGTCATACGGGAGGGCTCCCGCGGGGGATACGCAGTATTTT. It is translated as CASSQVESYGRAPAGDTQYF.